The table lists the clone carrying this T cell receptor (beta chain) with many counts. The authors ran a second PCR of about 6 to 11 cycles using a sample-barcoded 5' primer and a J-beta primer mix. Via MiXCR, TCRdb re-called the 5' RACE reads, giving one row per CDR3 protein. The sample carries approximately 320,000 distinct CDR3 sequences, roughly 27% recorded once. The data originate from a study of blood T cells in healthy people across ages. Germline lookup yields CDR1 MNHEY and CDR2 SMNVEV (reference sequence). The CDR3 is 14 amino acids. Trimming at V came to 6 bases and at J to 7 bases, leaving 8 bases not matched to a gene.

This TCR was recovered from a woman in her 70s in good health. Sequencing input: blood. V usage is TRBV27 and J usage is TRBJ2-7, with 11 bases fitting TRBD2. CDR3 loop: CASSQGLAVEEQYF. Written as DNA, the CDR3 is TGTGCCAGCAGCCAGGGACTAGCGGTTGAAGAGCAGTACTTC.